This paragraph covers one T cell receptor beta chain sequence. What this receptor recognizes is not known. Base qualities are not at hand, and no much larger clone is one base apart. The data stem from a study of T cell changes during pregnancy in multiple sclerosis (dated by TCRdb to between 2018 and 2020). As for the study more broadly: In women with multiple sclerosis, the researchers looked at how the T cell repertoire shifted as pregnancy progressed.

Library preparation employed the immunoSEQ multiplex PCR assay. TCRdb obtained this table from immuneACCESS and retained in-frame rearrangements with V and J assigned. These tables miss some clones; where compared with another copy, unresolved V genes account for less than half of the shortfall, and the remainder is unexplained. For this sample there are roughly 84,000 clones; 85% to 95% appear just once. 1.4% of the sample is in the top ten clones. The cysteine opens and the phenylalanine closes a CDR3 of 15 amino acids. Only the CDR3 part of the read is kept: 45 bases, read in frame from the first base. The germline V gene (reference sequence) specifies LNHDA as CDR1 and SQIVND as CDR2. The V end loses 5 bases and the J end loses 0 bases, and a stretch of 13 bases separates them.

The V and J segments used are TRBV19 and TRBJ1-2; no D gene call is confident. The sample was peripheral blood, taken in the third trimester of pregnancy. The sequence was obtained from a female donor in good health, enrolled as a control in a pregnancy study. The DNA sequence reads TGTGCCAGTAGTGGGCTCAAGTGGTCTAACTATGGCTACACCTTC. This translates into CASSGLKWSNYGYTF.